Following are 32 T cell receptor beta chains from one sample sequenced in a study of cytomegalovirus exposure and HLA in healthy donors. Primers included in the PCR were 60 Vbeta and 13 Jbeta primers. The data were produced by immunoSEQ multiplex PCR, yet TCRdb's version contains in-frame clones alone and is incomplete. The clone table shows about 110,000 clones, with the ten largest holding about 0.58%. Specimen: PBMCs. The source of these receptors is a man aged 45-60 years in good health and CMV-seronegative.

In nucleotides, the CDR3 is TGTGCCAGCAGTCACTACCGGACAGGGCGGTACGAGCAGTACTTC. This encodes CASSHYRTGRYEQYF. The chain combines TRBV25-1 with TRBJ2-7; 8 positions match TRBD1. After removal of 5 bases from V and 4 bases from J, the junction contained 10 bases not matched to a gene. CDR3 size: 15 residues. Germline loops: CDR1 MGHDK, CDR2 SYGVNS.

V is TRBV9 and J is TRBJ2-7; D possibly corresponds to TRBD1 (6 bases). Germline V lookup: CDR1 SGDLS, CDR2 YYNGEE. This CDR3 is built from 15 residues. V lost 4 bases to trimming and J lost 1 base, with 15 bases between them. The CDR3 region has the DNA TGTGCCAGCAGCCCTCGGTTGGGGGCTTCCTACGAGCAGTACTTC. Its translation: CASSPRLGASYEQYF.

The rearrangement uses TRBV25-1 and TRBJ2-3; TRBD2 might be the D (6 bases). Germline V gene data show CDR1 as MGHDK and CDR2 as SYGVNS. Trimming left V 8 bases short and J 5 bases short, with 17 bases between. CDR3 length: 14 amino acids. The CDR3 nucleotides are TGTGCCAGCGGGACTTCCACTCCACAAGATACGCAGTATTTT. Protein sequence: CASGTSTPQDTQYF.

This chain joins TRBV7-6 and TRBJ2-7, with D possibly matching TRBD1 (5 bases). CDR3 size: 14 residues. V was pared by 1 base and J by 2 bases, with 9 bases between. Germline values: CDR1 SGHVS, CDR2 FNYEAQ. CDR3 in amino acids: CASSLGTGPYEQYF. Written as DNA, the CDR3 is TGTGCCAGCAGCTTAGGTACAGGCCCCTACGAGCAGTACTTC.

The chain carries TRBV7-9 and TRBJ2-2; D is uncertain. The V and J ends lost 5 bases and 0 bases respectively, with 7 bases between them. The germline CDR1 and CDR2 sequences are SEHNR and FQNEAQ (reference sequence). The CDR3 runs to 14 residues. The CDR3 sequence: CASSPPSNTGELFF. The CDR3 bases are TGTGCCAGCAGCCCCCCCTCGAACACCGGGGAGCTGTTTTTT.

The chain uses TRBV2 and TRBJ1-5; D is ambiguous. This CDR3 contains 16 residues. Trimming took off 1 base at V and 0 bases at J, with 10 bases between the two ends. The V gene's germline CDR1 is SNHLY and CDR2 FYNNEI. The CDR3 DNA is TGTGCCAGCAGTGAAGTTGGAGCGGGTAGCAATCAGCCCCAGCATTTT. Its translation is CASSEVGAGSNQPQHF. The whole variable domain, remainder taken from reference TRBV2 and TRBJ1-5, is EPEVTQTPSHQVTQMGQEVILRCVPISNHLYFYWYRQILGQKVEFLVSFYNNEISEKSEIFDDQFSVERPDGSNFTLKIRSTKLEDSAMYFCASSEVGAGSNQPQHFGDGTRLSIL.

The chain carries TRBV29-1 and TRBJ1-2, with 8 bases that match TRBD1. The germline V gene has CDR1 SQVTM and CDR2 ANQGSEA. Trimming cost V 6 bases and J 8 bases; bases outside gene matches: 5. The length of the CDR3 is 11 residues. The CDR3 loop is CSVQGVRGYTF. The CDR3 coding sequence is TGCAGCGTACAGGGGGTAAGGGGCTACACCTTC.

The chain employs TRBV4-1 and TRBJ2-3; TRBD2 matches 10 bases. The ends lost 4 bases at V and 8 bases at J; junction bases unmatched: 9. CDR1 and CDR2 from the germline V gene are MGHRA and YSYEKL. CDR3 length: 15 residues. The CDR3 coding sequence is TGCGCCAGCAGCCCGGGACTAGCGTCCAGGGGTACGCAGTATTTT. Encoded protein: CASSPGLASRGTQYF.

This chain uses TRBV5-1 with TRBJ2-2, with 8 nucleotides matching TRBD2. This CDR3 spans 17 amino acids. Per the germline V gene, CDR1 is SGHRS and CDR2 is YFSETQ. Trimming at V came to 7 bases and at J to 6 bases, leaving 17 bases not matched to a gene. The CDR3 DNA reads as TGCGCCAGCGGAACCTGGGCGGGGGGCCGTATTTCCGGGGAGCTGTTTTTT. Protein: CASGTWAGGRISGELFF.

This rearrangement joins TRBV4-3 to TRBJ2-2; TRBD2 is a possible D gene (5 bases). Germline CDR1 reads LGHNA; CDR2 reads YSLEER. The CDR3 totals 14 residues. V lost 5 bases to trimming and J lost 5 bases, with 12 bases between them. CDR3 in amino acids: CASSYGLRTGELFF. CDR3 nucleotides: TGCGCCAGCAGCTATGGACTGAGGACCGGGGAGCTGTTTTTT.

The rearrangement joins TRBV7-2 to TRBJ2-5; possibly TRBD2 for D (5 bases). This CDR3 contains 17 residues. In germline, CDR1 is SGHTA, CDR2 FQGNSA. Trimming stripped 1 base from V and 0 bases from J, with 15 bases between. Written as DNA, the CDR3 is TGTGCCAGCAGCTTAGTGGCCGGGATCCCCCACCAAGAGACCCAGTACTTC. This gives the protein CASSLVAGIPHQETQYF.

The V gene is TRBV5-6, the J gene TRBJ1-2; 10 bases are a match to TRBD1. With 4 bases clipped from V and 3 bases from J, the junction kept 9 bases outside the gene matches. The CDR3 covers 16 residues. Germline V gene lookup returns CDR1 SGHDT and CDR2 YYEEEE. In DNA form, the CDR3 reads TGTGCCAGCAGCAAATTGACAGGGGGCTTGTACTATGGCTACACCTTC. Protein: CASSKLTGGLYYGYTF.

V gene TRBV14 combines with J gene TRBJ2-4; possibly TRBD2 for D (6 bases). Germline V CDR1 and CDR2: SGHDN, FVKESK. The CDR3 is made up of 12 amino acids. Trimming stripped 5 bases from V and 9 bases from J, with 11 bases between. Here the CDR3 reads CASSWGVGIQYF. CDR3 DNA: TGTGCCAGCAGCTGGGGGGTCGGCATTCAGTACTTC.

The rearrangement joins TRBV7-2 to TRBJ1-1; D may be TRBD1 (6 bases). V lost 5 bases, J lost 3 bases, and 10 bases lay in between. CDR1 SGHTA and CDR2 FQGNSA come from the germline V gene. This CDR3 is built from 13 residues. The DNA for the CDR3 is TGTGCCAGCAGCATAGGACAGTACACTGAAGCTTTCTTT. Its translation is CASSIGQYTEAFF.

The chain couples TRBV2 to TRBJ2-7; D may be TRBD1 (6 bases). V shed 8 bases and J shed 6 bases, with 17 bases lying between them. This CDR3 comprises 13 residues. The germline V gene has CDR1 SNHLY and CDR2 FYNNEI. The CDR3 protein is CASRGSPRGEQYF. The CDR3 DNA sequence: TGTGCCAGCCGCGGGTCCCCCAGGGGCGAGCAGTACTTC.

The V call is TRBV7-9, the J call TRBJ1-2; D gene ambiguous. V lost 5 bases, J lost 4 bases, and 8 bases lay in between. In germline, CDR1 is SEHNR, CDR2 FQNEAQ (reference sequence). This CDR3 has 12 residues. The CDR3, as DNA: TGTGCCAGCAGCCTCGGGTCCTATGGCTACACCTTC. Translating it yields CASSLGSYGYTF.

This CDR3 is CASSQDSRDTEQYF. Here the CDR3 DNA reads TGCGCCAGCAGCCAAGATTCCCGGGACACCGAGCAGTACTTC. The chain is built from TRBV4-3 and TRBJ2-7, with D possibly being TRBD1 (6 bases). From germline, CDR1 is LGHNA and CDR2 YSLEER. The CDR3 spans 14 residues. V lost 0 bases and J 6 bases, leaving 12 bases between the germline ends.

The chain recombines TRBV5-4 with TRBJ2-5, with TRBD2 matching over 8 bases. The assigned J gene may be wrong: the sequence end matches TRBJ2-7 better. The CDR3 is made up of 12 amino acids. Germline V gene data show CDR1 as SGHNT and CDR2 as YYREEE (reference sequence). In DNA, the CDR3 is TGTGCCCCAAGCGGGAGCTTGTACGAGCAGTACTTC. Its protein is CAPSGSLYEQYF.

V and J are TRBV7-9 and TRBJ1-5; TRBD1 is a possible D gene (6 bases). V dropped 4 bases and J dropped 5 bases, with 15 bases sitting between them. This CDR3 is built from 15 residues. Germline values: CDR1 SEHNR, CDR2 FQNEAQ (reference sequence). The CDR3 DNA sequence: TGTGCCAGCAGCTCTCAGGGGATGGCTCATCAGCCCCAGCATTTT. It translates to CASSSQGMAHQPQHF.

The V gene is TRBV7-9, the J gene TRBJ2-2, with D hard to call. This CDR3 spans 14 amino acids. Looked up from germline, CDR1 is SEHNR and CDR2 is FQNEAQ (reference sequence). V gave up 1 base and J gave up 8 bases, with 11 bases separating them. CDR3 amino acids: CASSLGERGGELFF. As DNA, the CDR3 is TGTGCCAGCAGCTTAGGAGAGAGAGGTGGGGAGCTGTTTTTT.

The chain joins TRBV30 to TRBJ1-4; tentatively, D is TRBD1 (6 bases). CDR1 is GTSNPN and CDR2 is SVGIG in the germline V gene (reference sequence). The CDR3 has 13 residues. The ends were cut back, 1 base at V and 10 bases at J, with 13 bases in the middle. In DNA form, the CDR3 reads TGTGCCTGGAGTGCGGGGGGCGACGGAAAACTGTTTTTT. It specifies CAWSAGGDGKLFF.

The V call is TRBV9, the J call TRBJ1-1; the D gene is possibly TRBD1 (6 bases). The length of the CDR3 is 15 residues. V gave up 7 bases and J gave up 6 bases, with 22 bases separating them. CDR1 is SGDLS and CDR2 is YYNGEE in the germline V gene. The CDR3, as DNA: TGTGCCAGCTCACGACCGGGACACCGGCATCCTGAAGCTTTCTTT. Translating gives CASSRPGHRHPEAFF.

The chain links TRBV5-4 to TRBJ2-7; 7 positions agree with TRBD1. The CDR3 sequence is 16 residues long. Per germline, CDR1 SGHNT and CDR2 YYREEE (reference sequence). J lost 0 bases, V lost 4 bases, and 10 bases had no gene match. CDR3 loop: CASSRTSTGSSYEQYF. The CDR3 coding sequence is TGTGCCAGCAGCAGAACTTCGACAGGGAGCTCCTACGAGCAGTACTTC. The complete variable domain, with remaining parts taken from reference TRBV5-4 and TRBJ2-7, reads ETGVTQSPTHLIKTRGQQVTLRCSSQSGHNTVSWYQQALGQGPQFIFQYYREEENGRGNFPPRFSGLQFPNYSSELNVNALELDDSALYLCASSRTSTGSSYEQYFGPGTRLTVT.

The gene calls are TRBV2 and TRBJ2-7; TRBD1 matches at 12 bases. The CDR3 has 15 residues. Germline V gene sequence: CDR1 SNHLY, CDR2 FYNNEI. The V segment lost 5 bases and the J segment 9 bases; nucleotides outside the gene matches: 11. The CDR3 nucleotides read TGTGCCAGCAGTACCCCCGGGACAGGGGGCAAGGTGCAGTACTTC. As protein: CASSTPGTGGKVQYF.

V is TRBV6-5 and J is TRBJ2-7; 8 bases align to TRBD1. The CDR3 is 14 amino acids. Germline V gives CDR1 MNHEY, CDR2 SVGAGI. Losses at the gene ends were 4 bases for V and 5 bases for J; bases not matched to a gene: 7. The CDR3 DNA sequence: TGTGCCAGCAGTTGGACAGGGATTGGCCACGAGCAGTACTTC. Residues: CASSWTGIGHEQYF.

V is TRBV2 and J is TRBJ2-2; 7 bases are a match to TRBD2. Germline V lookup: CDR1 SNHLY, CDR2 FYNNEI. Losses at the gene ends were 4 bases for V and 0 bases for J; bases not matched to a gene: 5. This CDR3 contains 16 residues. The CDR3 reads CASSVASGSNTGELFF. The CDR3 DNA sequence: TGTGCCAGCAGTGTGGCTAGCGGTTCGAACACCGGGGAGCTGTTTTTT.

The chain carries TRBV7-9 and TRBJ2-1, with D hard to call. The V gene's germline CDR1 is SEHNR and CDR2 FQNEAQ (reference sequence). This CDR3 has 11 residues. V shed 11 bases and J shed 5 bases, with 10 bases lying between them. The CDR3 DNA sequence: TGTGCCGGTGGCGGAAACAATGAGCAGTTCTTC. As protein: CAGGGNNEQFF.

The genes are TRBV4-1 and TRBJ2-1; weak D call: TRBD2 (5 bases). The germline V gene encodes CDR1 MGHRA and CDR2 YSYEKL. Trimming shortened V by 5 bases and J by 2 bases, and 16 bases separated the two germline ends. This CDR3 is 16 amino acids long. The CDR3 coding sequence is TGCGCCAGCAGCTCCGGCGGCGGGCCGACCTACAATGAGCAGTTCTTC. Translating gives CASSSGGGPTYNEQFF.

The rearrangement uses TRBV30 and TRBJ1-5; TRBD1 might be the D (6 bases). The CDR3 has 13 amino acids. V lost 3 bases and J lost 3, with 9 bases in between. Germline CDR1 reads GTSNPN; CDR2 reads SVGIG (reference sequence). In DNA, the CDR3 is TGTGCCTGGAGCGGGACATCCAATCAGCCCCAGCATTTT. It specifies CAWSGTSNQPQHF.

The rearrangement uses TRBV5-6 and TRBJ1-2; 7 bases align to TRBD1. The CDR3 length is 17 residues. The junction had 13 bases not matched to a gene; V was cut back by 4 bases and J by 1 base. CDR1 is SGHDT, CDR2 YYEEEE, per germline. Written as DNA, the CDR3 is TGTGCCAGCAGCCAACTTGTTATCCAGGGGGATAACTATGGCTACACCTTC. This encodes CASSQLVIQGDNYGYTF.

V usage is TRBV4-2 and J usage is TRBJ1-2; D is uncertain. Germline lookup yields CDR1 LGHNA and CDR2 YNFKEQ. The CDR3 spans 13 residues. With 6 bases removed from V and 6 bases from J, the gap between germline ends came to 14 bases. CDR3: CASRRENGDGYTF. In nucleotides, the CDR3 is TGTGCCAGCAGGAGAGAGAATGGAGATGGCTACACCTTC.

CDR3 residues: CAWSQYRDGYTF. CDR3 DNA sequence: TGTGCCTGGAGTCAGTACAGGGATGGCTACACCTTC. The chain employs TRBV30 and TRBJ1-2, with a tentative D call TRBD1 (6 bases). This CDR3 is 12 amino acids long. V lost 2 bases, J lost 6 bases, and 10 bases lay in between. CDR1 and CDR2 from the germline V gene are GTSNPN and SVGIG (reference sequence).